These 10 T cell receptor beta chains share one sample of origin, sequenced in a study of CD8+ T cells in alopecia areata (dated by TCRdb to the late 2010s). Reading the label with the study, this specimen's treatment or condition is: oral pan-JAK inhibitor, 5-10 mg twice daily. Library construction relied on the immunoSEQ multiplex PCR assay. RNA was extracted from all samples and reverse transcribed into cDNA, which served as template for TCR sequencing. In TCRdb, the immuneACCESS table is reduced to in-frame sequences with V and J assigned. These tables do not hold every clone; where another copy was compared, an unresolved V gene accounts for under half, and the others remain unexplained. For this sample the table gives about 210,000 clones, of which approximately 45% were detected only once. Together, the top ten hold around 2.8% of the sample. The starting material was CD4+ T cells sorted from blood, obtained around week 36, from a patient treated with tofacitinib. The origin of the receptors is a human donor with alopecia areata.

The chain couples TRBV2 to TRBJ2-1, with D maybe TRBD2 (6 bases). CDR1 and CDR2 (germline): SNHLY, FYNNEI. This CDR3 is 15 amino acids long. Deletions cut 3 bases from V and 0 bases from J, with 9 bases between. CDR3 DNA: TGTGCCAGCAGTGAGGAGGGACGCTCCTACAATGAGCAGTTCTTC. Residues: CASSEEGRSYNEQFF.

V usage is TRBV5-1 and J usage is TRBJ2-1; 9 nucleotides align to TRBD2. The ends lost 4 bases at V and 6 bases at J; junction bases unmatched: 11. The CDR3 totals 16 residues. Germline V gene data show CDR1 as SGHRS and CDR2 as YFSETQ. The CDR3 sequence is CASSPAGSGRLNEQFF. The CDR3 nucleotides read TGCGCCAGCAGCCCAGCCGGGAGCGGGAGGCTCAATGAGCAGTTCTTC.

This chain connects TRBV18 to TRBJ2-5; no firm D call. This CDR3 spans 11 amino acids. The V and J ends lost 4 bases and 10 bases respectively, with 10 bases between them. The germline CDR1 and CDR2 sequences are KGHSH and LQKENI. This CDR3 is CASSQSTFQYF. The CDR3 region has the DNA TGTGCCAGCTCACAATCGACTTTCCAGTACTTC.

CDR3 sequence reads: CASRGAGFSTDTQYF. The CDR3 nucleotides are TGTGCCAGCAGGGGTGCGGGCTTTAGCACAGATACGCAGTATTTT. The V gene is TRBV28, the J gene TRBJ2-3; tentatively, D is TRBD2 (5 bases). This CDR3 contains 15 residues. The germline gives CDR1 MDHEN, CDR2 SYDVKM. V was cut by 6 bases and J by 0 bases, with 13 bases left in between.

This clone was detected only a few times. Here the CDR3 reads CAWTSDGDSNQPQHF. CDR3 in DNA: TGTGCCTGGACTTCGGACGGCGATAGCAATCAGCCCCAGCATTTT. The V call is TRBV30, the J call TRBJ1-5, with no clear D. CDR3 length: 15 residues. V was clipped by 4 bases and J by 0 bases, with 13 bases between them. The germline gives CDR1 GTSNPN, CDR2 SVGIG (reference sequence). Supplemented by reference TRBV30 and TRBJ1-5, the full variable domain reads SQTIHQWPATLVQPVGSPLSLECTVEGTSNPNLYWYRQAAGRGLQLLFYSVGIGQISSEVPQNLSASRPQDRQFILSSKKLLLSDSGFYLCAWTSDGDSNQPQHFGDGTRLSIL.

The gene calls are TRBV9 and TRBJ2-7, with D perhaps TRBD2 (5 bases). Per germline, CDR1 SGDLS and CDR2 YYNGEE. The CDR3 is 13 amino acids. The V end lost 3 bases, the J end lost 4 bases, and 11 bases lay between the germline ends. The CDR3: CASSERTDYEQYF. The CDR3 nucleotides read TGTGCCAGCAGCGAGCGGACGGATTACGAGCAGTACTTC.

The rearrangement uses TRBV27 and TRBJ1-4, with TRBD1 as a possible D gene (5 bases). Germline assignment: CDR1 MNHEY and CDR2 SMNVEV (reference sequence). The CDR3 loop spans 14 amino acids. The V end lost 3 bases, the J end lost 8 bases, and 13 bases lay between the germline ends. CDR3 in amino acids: CASSLGRAGEKLFF. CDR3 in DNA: TGTGCCAGCAGTTTGGGGAGGGCAGGGGAAAAACTGTTTTTT. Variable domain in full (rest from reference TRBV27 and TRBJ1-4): EAQVTQNPRYLITVTGKKLTVTCSQNMNHEYMSWYRQDPGLGLRQIYYSMNVEVTDKGDVPEGYKVSRKEKRNFPLILESPSPNQTSLYFCASSLGRAGEKLFFGSGTQLSVL.

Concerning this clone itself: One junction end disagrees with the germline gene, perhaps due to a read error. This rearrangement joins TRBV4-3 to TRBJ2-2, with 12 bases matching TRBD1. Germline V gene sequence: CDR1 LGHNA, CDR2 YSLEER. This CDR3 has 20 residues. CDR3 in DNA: TGCGCCAGCGGCCAGGGCCTCCGGGACAGGGGGCTTGTGAACACCGGGGAGCTGTTTTTT. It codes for CASGQGLRDRGLVNTGELFF.

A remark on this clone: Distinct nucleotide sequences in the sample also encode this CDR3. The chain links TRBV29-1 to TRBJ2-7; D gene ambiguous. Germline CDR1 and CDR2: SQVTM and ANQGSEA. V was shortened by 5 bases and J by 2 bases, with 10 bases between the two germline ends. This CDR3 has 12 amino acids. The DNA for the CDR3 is TGCAGCGTTATGGACGGAACCTACGAGCAGTACTTC. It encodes CSVMDGTYEQYF.

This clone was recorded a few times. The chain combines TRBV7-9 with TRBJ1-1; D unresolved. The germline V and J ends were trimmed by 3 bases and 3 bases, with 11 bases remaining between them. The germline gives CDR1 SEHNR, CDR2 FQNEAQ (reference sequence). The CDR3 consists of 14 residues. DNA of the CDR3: TGTGCCAGCAGCTTGGACCCGGGCTACACTGAAGCTTTCTTT. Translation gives CASSLDPGYTEAFF.